The sequence of this TCR beta chain was determined in a study of blood T cell repertoires in COVID-19. Original handling: The assay estimated nucleated cells by amplifying reference gene primers. Assay: immunoSEQ multiplex PCR; the TCRdb copy retains only in-frame clones and omits some. V, J and clone size are those of that table, while D and trimming were read from the DNA. The sample yields about 400,000 clones, around 92% seen once. The germline CDR1 and CDR2 sequences are WSHSY and SAAADI. V was clipped by 4 bases and J by 3 bases; unmatched bases: 6. The CDR3 runs 14 residues. The sample comprised PBMCs or T cells enriched from blood (not recorded which). The origin of this receptor is a woman aged 25-40 years who had recovered from COVID-19. This sequence joins TRBV10-2 and TRBJ2-7; TRBD2 matches 7 bases. This chain's CDR3 is CASSGAGRNYEQYF. DNA of the CDR3: TGCGCCAGCAGTGGAGCGGGACGGAACTACGAGCAGTACTTC.